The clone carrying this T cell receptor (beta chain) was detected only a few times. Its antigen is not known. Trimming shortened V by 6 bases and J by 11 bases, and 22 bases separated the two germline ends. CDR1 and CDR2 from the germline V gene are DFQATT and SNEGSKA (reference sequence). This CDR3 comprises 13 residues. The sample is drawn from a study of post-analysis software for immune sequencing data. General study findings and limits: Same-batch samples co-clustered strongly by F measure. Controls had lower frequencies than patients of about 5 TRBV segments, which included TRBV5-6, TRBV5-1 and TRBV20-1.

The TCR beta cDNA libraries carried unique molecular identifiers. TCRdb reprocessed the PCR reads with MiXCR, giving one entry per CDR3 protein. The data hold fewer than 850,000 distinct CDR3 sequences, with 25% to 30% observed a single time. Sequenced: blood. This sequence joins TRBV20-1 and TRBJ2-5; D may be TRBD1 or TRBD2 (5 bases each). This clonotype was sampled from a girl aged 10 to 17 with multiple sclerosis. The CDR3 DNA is TGCAGTGCAAACCGAAGCCCGGGGCCACGGCAGTACTTC. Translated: CSANRSPGPRQYF.